Listed below are T cell receptor beta chains from one sample, sequenced in a study of human T cells and chemical hapten exposure. TCRdb itself ran the RACE reads through MiXCR, one entry per CDR3 protein. The sample has about 49,000 distinct CDR3 sequences; less than 9.5% are singletons. The material was whole blood, obtained in connection with sensitization to the hapten diphenylcyclopropenone (DPC). The receptors were sampled from a woman between 50 and 59 years old with alopecia areata. Some clones in this sample may be carry-over from other donors' samples. Each CDR3 is given with its conserved first and last residue. Fields, in order: clone size, V gene, D gene, J gene, CDR3 DNA, CDR3 protein. A D gene is named only where the DNA matches it firmly. A row's size may be missing; if present it is once, few, many or a size class.

many	TRBV7-8	TRBD2	TRBJ2-1	TGTGCCAGCAGCTTAAGGGCAAGCGGGACCCCCTACAATGAGCAGTTCTTC	CASSLRASGTPYNEQFF
many	TRBV19	TRBD2	TRBJ2-1	TGTGCCAGTAGTTGGGGGAGGGCCGCCTACAATGAGCAGTTCTTC	CASSWGRAAYNEQFF
many	TRBV28	TRBD2	TRBJ2-1	TGTGCCAGCAGTTTTCTTACTAGCGGAGGTTACAATGAGCAGTTCTTC	CASSFLTSGGYNEQFF
few	TRBV25-1	NA	TRBJ2-1	TGTGCCAGCAGTGAAGAGTGGAATGAGCAGTTCTTC	CASSEEWNEQFF
NA	TRBV19	NA	TRBJ2-1	TGTGCCAGTACCCCACGTAACTCCTACAATGAGCAGTTCTTC	CASTPRNSYNEQFF
many	TRBV5-5	TRBD1	TRBJ1-5	TGTGCCAGCAGTCCCGGACCAAGCAGGGGGAATAGCAATCAGCCCCAGCATTTT	CASSPGPSRGNSNQPQHF
few	TRBV20-1	TRBD2	TRBJ2-1	TGCAGTGCGCGGGGACTAGTGAACAATGAGCAGTTCTTC	CSARGLVNNEQFF
NA	TRBV5-5	NA	TRBJ2-3	TGTGCCAGCAGCTCACAAGGCCAGAACACAGATACGCAGTATTTT	CASSSQGQNTDTQYF
many	TRBV29-1	NA	TRBJ2-1	TGCAGCGTCCGACCCGTCAATGAGCAGTTCTTC	CSVRPVNEQFF
medium-sized	TRBV7-6	NA	TRBJ2-1	TGTGCCAGCAGCTCAGGACTGTACAATGAGCAGTTCTTC	CASSSGLYNEQFF
many	TRBV7-8	NA	TRBJ2-3	TGTGCCAGCAGCTTACTGATTAGCACAGATACGCAGTATTTT	CASSLLISTDTQYF
many	TRBV5-5	NA	TRBJ2-4	TGTGCCAGCAGCTTCAGGGGCGATCCCAAAAACATTCAGTACTTC	CASSFRGDPKNIQYF
many	TRBV7-9	NA	TRBJ2-3	TGTGCCAGCAGCTTAGGGACGAACAGGGCAGATACGCAGTATTTT	CASSLGTNRADTQYF
NA	TRBV29-1	NA	TRBJ2-3	TGCAGCGTTGGGACAGCGGATACGCAGTATTTT	CSVGTADTQYF
many	TRBV19	TRBD1	TRBJ2-3	TGTGCCAGTAGTACCCGGGACAGGGAAGATACGCAGTATTTT	CASSTRDREDTQYF
medium-sized	TRBV20-1	TRBD2	TRBJ2-6	TGCAGTGCTAGATCTCGTAGCGGGACTTCTGGGGCCAACGTCCTGACTTTC	CSARSRSGTSGANVLTF
few	TRBV6-2/TRBV6-3	TRBD2	TRBJ2-7	TGTGCCAGCAGTTCCCGAATAGCGGGATACGACGAGCAGTACTTC	CASSSRIAGYDEQYF
NA	TRBV9	NA	TRBJ2-7	TGTGCCAGTGAACCGGGAACGAAGTGCGAGGAGCAGTACTTC	CASEPGTKCEEQYF
NA	TRBV5-1	TRBD1	TRBJ1-6	TGCGCCAGCAGCTACACACCACTGCGGACAGGGGCTAATTCACCCCTCCACTTT	CASSYTPLRTGANSPLHF
NA	TRBV20-1	NA	TRBJ1-1	TGCAGTGCTAGTTACCATCTGAACACTGAAGCTTTCTTT	CSASYHLNTEAFF
many	TRBV6-5	TRBD2	TRBJ2-7	TGTGCCAGCAGAGATATAGCGGGAGGTACCTACGAGCAGTACTTC	CASRDIAGGTYEQYF
few	TRBV10-3	NA	TRBJ1-2	TGTGCCATCAGTGACGGGGGCACTAACTATGGCTACACCTTC	CAISDGGTNYGYTF
NA	TRBV7-8	TRBD2	TRBJ2-1	TGTGCCAGCAGCGGGACTAGTTTATTTAATGAGCAGTTCTTC	CASSGTSLFNEQFF
many	TRBV7-2	NA	TRBJ2-4	TGTGCCAGCAGCACACACCCCAAAAACATTCAGTACTTC	CASSTHPKNIQYF
few	TRBV18	TRBD2	TRBJ2-1	TGTGCCAGCTCATCGTTGTTAGCGGGAGATAATGAGCAGTTCTTC	CASSSLLAGDNEQFF
few	TRBV29-1	NA	TRBJ2-1	TGCAGCGGGAGTATCACCTACAATGAGCAGTTCTTC	CSGSITYNEQFF
NA	TRBV29-1	TRBD1	TRBJ2-3	TGCAGCGTCGCCGGGACAGGGGGCACAGATACGCAGTATTTT	CSVAGTGGTDTQYF
many	TRBV19	TRBD1	TRBJ2-2	TGTGCCAGTAGTACCTGGACAGGTGTCGCCGGGGAGCTGTTTTTT	CASSTWTGVAGELFF
NA	TRBV20-1	NA	TRBJ2-5	TGCAGTGCTAAGAGGACTACGTTCCAAGAGACCCAGTACTTC	CSAKRTTFQETQYF
many	TRBV20-1	NA	TRBJ2-3	TGCAGTGCTCCTCAAGGGACGGACAGCACAGATACGCAGTATTTT	CSAPQGTDSTDTQYF
many	TRBV4-1	NA	TRBJ1-2	TGCGCCAGCAGCCAAGTTCGTGCCTGGTCCGGCTACACCTTC	CASSQVRAWSGYTF
NA	TRBV27	NA	TRBJ2-1	TGTGCCAGCACCTGGGCCGGGTCGAATGAGCAGTTCTTC	CASTWAGSNEQFF
many	TRBV19	TRBD1	TRBJ1-2	TGTGCCAGTAGTCCCACTCGGGACAGCGGCTACACCTTC	CASSPTRDSGYTF
NA	TRBV27	NA	TRBJ1-1	TGTGCCAGCAGAGGGCCTATGAACACTGAAGCTTTCTTT	CASRGPMNTEAFF
many	TRBV20-1	TRBD2	TRBJ2-5	TGCAGTGCTCGAAAGCCGGGACTAGCGGCAGAGACCCAGTACTTC	CSARKPGLAAETQYF